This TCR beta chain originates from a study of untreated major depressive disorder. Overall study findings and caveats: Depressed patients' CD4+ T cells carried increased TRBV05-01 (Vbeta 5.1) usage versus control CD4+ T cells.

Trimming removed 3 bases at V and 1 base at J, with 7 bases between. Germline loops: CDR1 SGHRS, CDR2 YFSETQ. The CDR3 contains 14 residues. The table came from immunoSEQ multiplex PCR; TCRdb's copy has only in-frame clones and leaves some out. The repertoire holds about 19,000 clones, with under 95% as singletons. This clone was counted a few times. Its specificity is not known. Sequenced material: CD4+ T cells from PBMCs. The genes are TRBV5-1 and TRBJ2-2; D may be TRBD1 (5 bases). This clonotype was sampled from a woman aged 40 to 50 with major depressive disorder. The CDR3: CASSYGQNTGELFF. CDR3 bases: TGCGCCAGCAGCTACGGACAGAACACCGGGGAGCTGTTTTTT.